Listed below are T cell receptor beta chains from one sample, sequenced in a study of CD8 T cells in Susac syndrome. TCRdb analysed the immunoSEQ multiplex PCR reads with MiXCR anew, one entry per CDR3 protein. The table lists approximately 130,000 distinct CDR3 sequences, 94% of them singletons, with about 0.098% in the top ten. What was sequenced was CD4+ T cells from PBMCs. These receptors all come from a human donor in good health. Each CDR3 is given with its conserved first and last residue. D genes are given only for firm matches. Rows may omit the clone size; those that give it use once, few, many or a size class.

clone_size: NA
d_call: NA
j_call: TRBJ2-6
v_call: TRBV24-1
cdr3_aa: CATSDHWGTGSGANVLTF
cdr3_nt: TGTGCCACCAGTGACCATTGGGGTACAGGCTCTGGGGCCAACGTCCTGACTTTC

clone_size: NA
d_call: TRBD2
j_call: TRBJ2-5
v_call: TRBV3-1
cdr3_aa: CASSQEGNGRAPYF
cdr3_nt: TGTGCCAGCAGCCAAGAAGGGAACGGGAGGGCCCCGTACTTC

clone_size: NA
d_call: TRBD2
j_call: TRBJ2-1
v_call: TRBV7-2
cdr3_aa: CASSPPGSGDSNEQFF
cdr3_nt: TGTGCCAGCAGCCCTCCGGGGAGCGGGGACTCCAATGAGCAGTTCTTC

clone_size: NA
d_call: NA
j_call: TRBJ2-6
v_call: TRBV12-3/TRBV12-4
cdr3_aa: CASRWTDGSGANVLTF
cdr3_nt: TGTGCCAGCCGATGGACAGATGGCTCTGGGGCCAACGTCCTGACTTTC

clone_size: NA
d_call: TRBD2
j_call: TRBJ2-5
v_call: TRBV2
cdr3_aa: CASKNSGGGETQYF
cdr3_nt: TGTGCCAGCAAGAACAGCGGGGGAGGGGAGACCCAGTACTTC

clone_size: NA
d_call: TRBD1
j_call: TRBJ1-6
v_call: TRBV4-3
cdr3_aa: CASSQEVTGVGNSPLHF
cdr3_nt: TGCGCCAGCAGCCAAGAGGTGACAGGGGTCGGTAATTCACCCCTCCACTTT

clone_size: NA
d_call: NA
j_call: TRBJ2-5
v_call: TRBV7-2
cdr3_aa: CASSPFRFEGTQYF
cdr3_nt: TGTGCCAGCAGCCCCTTCAGGTTCGAAGGGACCCAGTACTTC

clone_size: NA
d_call: NA
j_call: TRBJ2-3
v_call: TRBV30
cdr3_aa: CAWGTGLGTDTQYF
cdr3_nt: TGTGCCTGGGGGACTGGGCTTGGGACAGATACGCAGTATTTT

clone_size: NA
d_call: NA
j_call: TRBJ2-2
v_call: TRBV3-1
cdr3_aa: CASSHPTGNGELFF
cdr3_nt: TGTGCCAGCAGCCATCCCACGGGAAACGGGGAGCTGTTTTTT

clone_size: NA
d_call: NA
j_call: TRBJ1-4
v_call: TRBV28
cdr3_aa: CASNQATNEKLFF
cdr3_nt: TGTGCCAGCAATCAGGCAACTAATGAAAAACTGTTTTTT

clone_size: NA
d_call: TRBD2
j_call: TRBJ2-3
v_call: TRBV29-1
cdr3_aa: CSVDSGRVTDTQYF
cdr3_nt: TGCAGCGTTGACAGCGGGAGGGTCACAGATACGCAGTATTTT

clone_size: NA
d_call: NA
j_call: TRBJ1-5
v_call: TRBV12-3/TRBV12-4
cdr3_aa: CASSLGGINSNQPQHF
cdr3_nt: TGTGCCAGCAGTTTAGGGGGGATTAATAGCAATCAGCCCCAGCATTTT

clone_size: NA
d_call: TRBD1
j_call: TRBJ2-3
v_call: TRBV29-1
cdr3_aa: CSVQGGTDTQYF
cdr3_nt: TGCAGCGTCCAGGGGGGCACAGATACGCAGTATTTT

clone_size: NA
d_call: NA
j_call: TRBJ2-7
v_call: TRBV30
cdr3_aa: CAWTSGRSYEQYF
cdr3_nt: TGTGCCTGGACCTCGGGTAGAAGCTACGAGCAGTACTTC

clone_size: NA
d_call: TRBD2
j_call: TRBJ2-7
v_call: TRBV10-3
cdr3_aa: CAISESQRETYEQYF
cdr3_nt: TGTGCCATCAGTGAGTCGCAGCGGGAGACCTACGAGCAGTACTTC

clone_size: NA
d_call: NA
j_call: TRBJ1-1
v_call: TRBV2
cdr3_aa: CASRIQGLYTEAFF
cdr3_nt: TGTGCCAGCAGGATACAGGGCTTGTACACTGAAGCTTTCTTT

clone_size: NA
d_call: NA
j_call: TRBJ2-7
v_call: TRBV7-9
cdr3_aa: CASSSTSYEQYF
cdr3_nt: TGTGCCAGCAGCTCCACCTCCTACGAGCAGTACTTC

clone_size: NA
d_call: TRBD1
j_call: TRBJ2-7
v_call: TRBV3-1
cdr3_aa: CASSPGDREDEQYF
cdr3_nt: TGTGCCAGCAGCCCCGGGGACAGGGAGGACGAGCAGTACTTC

clone_size: NA
d_call: NA
j_call: TRBJ2-7
v_call: TRBV7-9
cdr3_aa: CASSLKAVGEQYF
cdr3_nt: TGTGCCAGCAGCTTAAAGGCTGTGGGGGAGCAGTACTTC

clone_size: NA
d_call: TRBD2
j_call: TRBJ2-3
v_call: TRBV20-1
cdr3_aa: CSADPSGAVDTQYF
cdr3_nt: TGCAGTGCTGATCCTAGCGGAGCTGTAGATACGCAGTATTTT

clone_size: NA
d_call: NA
j_call: TRBJ2-5
v_call: TRBV14
cdr3_aa: CASSQDRSGLGETQYF
cdr3_nt: TGTGCCAGCAGCCAAGACAGAAGCGGACTGGGAGAGACCCAGTACTTC

clone_size: NA
d_call: NA
j_call: TRBJ2-5
v_call: TRBV5-1
cdr3_aa: CASSSSVAGEETQYF
cdr3_nt: TGCGCCAGCAGCTCATCTGTGGCAGGGGAAGAGACCCAGTACTTC

clone_size: NA
d_call: TRBD2
j_call: TRBJ2-1
v_call: TRBV7-6
cdr3_aa: CASSPGTSGSLSSYNEQFF
cdr3_nt: TGTGCCAGCAGCCCAGGTACTAGCGGGAGCCTGAGCTCCTACAATGAGCAGTTCTTC

clone_size: NA
d_call: TRBD1
j_call: TRBJ2-5
v_call: TRBV5-1
cdr3_aa: CASSRQGIETQYF
cdr3_nt: TGCGCCAGCAGCCGACAGGGAATAGAGACCCAGTACTTC

clone_size: NA
d_call: NA
j_call: TRBJ2-7
v_call: TRBV7-9
cdr3_aa: CASSRLESGEQYF
cdr3_nt: TGTGCCAGCAGCCGATTGGAATCGGGGGAGCAGTACTTC

clone_size: NA
d_call: NA
j_call: TRBJ2-1
v_call: TRBV3-1
cdr3_aa: CASSQSSYNEQFF
cdr3_nt: TGTGCCAGCAGCCAATCTAGCTACAATGAGCAGTTCTTC

clone_size: NA
d_call: NA
j_call: TRBJ1-2
v_call: TRBV12-3/TRBV12-4
cdr3_aa: CASSLSGQGIDGYTF
cdr3_nt: TGTGCCAGCAGTTTGAGTGGCCAGGGGATCGATGGCTACACCTTC

clone_size: NA
d_call: NA
j_call: TRBJ1-1
v_call: TRBV6-5
cdr3_aa: CASSYKHITEAFF
cdr3_nt: TGTGCCAGCAGTTATAAGCACATCACTGAAGCTTTCTTT

clone_size: NA
d_call: NA
j_call: TRBJ2-2
v_call: TRBV5-1
cdr3_aa: CASRSDATGELFF
cdr3_nt: TGCGCCAGCAGGTCCGACGCGACCGGGGAGCTGTTTTTT

clone_size: NA
d_call: TRBD2
j_call: TRBJ2-7
v_call: TRBV5-4
cdr3_aa: CASSLAQAGSYEQYF
cdr3_nt: TGTGCCAGCAGCTTGGCCCAAGCGGGATCCTACGAGCAGTACTTC

clone_size: NA
d_call: NA
j_call: TRBJ1-1
v_call: TRBV7-3
cdr3_aa: CASSGSSGQNTEAFF
cdr3_nt: TGTGCCAGCAGTGGGTCTTCGGGACAGAACACTGAAGCTTTCTTT

clone_size: few
d_call: NA
j_call: TRBJ2-5
v_call: TRBV27
cdr3_aa: CASSQGGGETQYF
cdr3_nt: TGTGCCAGCAGCCAGGGAGGGGGCGAGACCCAGTACTTC

clone_size: NA
d_call: NA
j_call: TRBJ2-6
v_call: TRBV7-2
cdr3_aa: CASSFPGSGANVLTF
cdr3_nt: TGTGCCAGCAGCTTCCCAGGGTCTGGGGCCAACGTCCTGACTTTC

clone_size: NA
d_call: TRBD2
j_call: TRBJ2-5
v_call: TRBV9
cdr3_aa: CASSALPSGSVLETQYF
cdr3_nt: TGTGCCAGCAGCGCGCTACCTAGCGGGAGTGTTCTGGAGACCCAGTACTTC

clone_size: NA
d_call: NA
j_call: TRBJ2-3
v_call: TRBV29-1
cdr3_aa: CSTTEGDFTDTQYF
cdr3_nt: TGCAGCACTACCGAGGGGGATTTCACAGATACGCAGTATTTT

clone_size: NA
d_call: TRBD2
j_call: TRBJ2-3
v_call: TRBV6-5
cdr3_aa: CASSYSGGRGTDTQYF
cdr3_nt: TGTGCCAGCAGTTACTCGGGCGGGAGAGGGACAGATACGCAGTATTTT

clone_size: NA
d_call: NA
j_call: TRBJ1-5
v_call: TRBV3-1
cdr3_aa: CASSHSLRNQPQHF
cdr3_nt: TGTGCCAGCAGCCACAGCCTCCGCAATCAGCCCCAGCATTTT

clone_size: NA
d_call: NA
j_call: TRBJ2-3
v_call: TRBV28
cdr3_aa: CASSGLGTDTQYF
cdr3_nt: TGTGCCAGCAGTGGCCTGGGCACAGATACGCAGTATTTT